The sequence of this T cell receptor (beta chain) was determined in a study of T cells in Graves' hyperthyroidism and ophthalmopathy. RNA transcripts yielded amplified TCR beta CDR3 regions. Initially, a first-round RT-PCR of the TCR CDR3 employed the HTBI primer set. TCRdb reprocessed the multiplex PCR reads via MiXCR and lists one record per CDR3 protein. Of about 570,000 distinct CDR3 sequences listed, about half are singletons. Germline V gene data show CDR1 as DFQATT and CDR2 as SNEGSKA (reference sequence). This CDR3 has 14 residues. Trimming left V 3 bases short and J 6 bases short, with 18 bases between.

The chain has TRBV20-1 and TRBJ2-7, with D perhaps matching TRBD1 or TRBD2 (5 bases each). The source of this sequence is an adult woman with Graves' disease, either hyperthyroidism or ophthalmopathy (not recorded which). Input material: peripheral blood or thyroid tissue (not recorded which). The CDR3 protein is CSASILTGTGEQYF. CDR3 coding DNA: TGCAGTGCTAGCATCCTAACCGGGACGGGCGAGCAGTACTTC.